The next 17 T cell receptor beta chains were all read from a single sample in a study of cytomegalovirus exposure and HLA in healthy donors (dated by TCRdb to 2016 to 2017). Library construction relied on the immunoSEQ multiplex PCR assay. A mixture of 60 forward primers for TCR Vbeta segments and 13 reverse primers for TCR Jbeta segments was used in the multiplex PCR. The source is immuneACCESS, and TCRdb retained only in-frame sequences with V and J called. Part of the clones is not carried over; for the studies checked, unresolved V genes explain less than half of this, and the remainder is unexplained. This sample lists more than 150,000 clones; around 78% were detected once. Jointly, the top ten make up around 1.6% of the sample. Sequencing was carried out using PBMCs. The receptors were sampled from a young man in good health and CMV-seronegative.

A single count supports this clone. The CDR3 spells CASTRTGGNQPQHF. The CDR3 bases are TGTGCCAGCACCCGGACAGGGGGCAATCAGCCCCAGCATTTT. The V gene is TRBV2, the J gene TRBJ1-5, with 9 nucleotides matching TRBD1. The CDR3 runs to 14 residues. Trimming took 7 bases from V and 2 from J; bases not matched to a gene: 3. The germline CDR1 and CDR2 sequences are SNHLY and FYNNEI.

The chain joins TRBV7-8 to TRBJ2-7; 10 bases line up with TRBD1. Germline CDR1 reads SGHVS; CDR2 reads FQNEAQ. The length of the CDR3 is 16 residues. V dropped 5 bases and J dropped 2; count of bases not matched to a gene: 9. This chain's CDR3 is CASSQTAGQGTYEQYF. The CDR3 bases are TGTGCCAGCAGCCAAACCGCGGGACAGGGGACCTACGAGCAGTACTTC. Together with reference TRBV7-8 and TRBJ2-7, the CDR3 gives the full variable domain: GAGVSQSPRYKVAKRGQDVALRCDPISGHVSLFWYQQALGQGPEFLTYFQNEAQLDKSGLPSDRFFAERPEGSVSTLKIQRTQQEDSAVYLCASSQTAGQGTYEQYFGPGTRLTVT.

The rearrangement links TRBV4-1 to TRBJ1-2; D remains ambiguous. V lost 3 bases and J 0 bases, leaving 17 bases between the germline ends. In germline, CDR1 is MGHRA, CDR2 YSYEKL. The CDR3 loop spans 17 amino acids. The CDR3 coding sequence is TGCGCCAGCAGCCATCCCACGCGGGGTAGAGCTAACTATGGCTACACCTTC. It encodes CASSHPTRGRANYGYTF.

This chain connects TRBV21-1 to TRBJ1-1; whether TRBD1, the table's D call, matches the DNA was not checked. TRBV21-1 is noted as a pseudogene. The CDR3 is 15 residues long. CDR3 DNA: TGTGCCAGCTCAGGACAGGGTCCAATGAACACTGAAGCTTTCTTT. Translation gives CASSGQGPMNTEAFF.

The chain joins TRBV14 to TRBJ1-6; the D gene is possibly TRBD1 (6 bases). The CDR3 contains 16 residues. The V gene lost 4 bases and the J gene lost 4 bases, with 14 bases spanning the gap. In germline, CDR1 is SGHDN, CDR2 FVKESK. The CDR3 nucleotides are TGTGCCAGCAGCCTACTTGACAGGACTTATAATTCACCCCTCCACTTT. This encodes CASSLLDRTYNSPLHF. The full variable domain, with the rest looked up from reference TRBV14 and TRBJ1-6, is EAGVTQFPSHSVIEKGQTVTLRCDPISGHDNLYWYRRVMGKEIKFLLHFVKESKQDESGMPNNRFLAERTGGTYSTLKVQPAELEDSGVYFCASSLLDRTYNSPLHFGNGTRLTVT.

The chain has TRBV6-1 and TRBJ1-2; 7 bases fit TRBD1. J was trimmed by 8 bases and V by 3 bases; bases with no gene match: 6. Per germline, CDR1 MNHNS and CDR2 SASEGT. CDR3 length: 13 residues. The CDR3 loop reads CASSEKGAEGYTF. CDR3 sequence (DNA): TGTGCCAGCAGTGAGAAGGGGGCCGAGGGCTACACCTTC.

A word on this clone: Being one base from a much bigger clone, this may be a read error. Other nucleotide sequences from this sample produce the same CDR3. The J gene is TRBJ1-1, the V gene TRBV7-8; the D gene is possibly TRBD1 (5 bases). The V gene's germline CDR1 is SGHVS and CDR2 FQNEAQ. The CDR3 extends over 13 amino acids. Trimming pared 1 base from V and 3 bases from J, leaving 6 bases between. CDR3 DNA sequence: TGTGCCAGCAGCTTAGGGGGGGACACTGAAGCTTTCTTT. Its protein is CASSLGGDTEAFF.

Note on this clone: Within the sample, other DNA sequences also encode this same CDR3. The rearrangement links TRBV9 to TRBJ2-7; 7 positions agree with TRBD2. V lost 2 bases, J lost 2 bases, and 1 base stayed unmatched. Germline-derived CDR1 and CDR2 are SGDLS and YYNGEE. The CDR3 loop spans 13 amino acids. In nucleotides, the CDR3 is TGTGCCAGCAGCGTGGGGGGGACCTACGAGCAGTACTTC. Residues: CASSVGGTYEQYF.

The V call is TRBV27, the J call TRBJ2-3; 8 bases are shared with TRBD1. CDR1 and CDR2 from the germline V gene are MNHEY and SMNVEV (reference sequence). This CDR3 comprises 15 residues. Germline trimming cut 4 bases from V and 3 bases from J; bases unmatched to any gene: 6. CDR3 bases: TGTGCCAGCAGTTCGCGACAGGGGATAACAGATACGCAGTATTTT. As protein: CASSSRQGITDTQYF.

The table lists this clone with a count of one. The chain links TRBV30 to TRBJ2-3, with 9 bases aligning to TRBD2. The germline gives CDR1 GTSNPN, CDR2 SVGIG (reference sequence). The CDR3 length is 12 residues. The trim removed 5 bases at V and 3 bases at J, leaving 0 bases unmatched. For the CDR3, the DNA is TGTGCCTGGGGACTAGCGACAGATACGCAGTATTTT. This sequence encodes CAWGLATDTQYF.

The V and J genes are TRBV6-5 and TRBJ2-7, with D possibly matching TRBD1 (5 bases). Trimming pared 0 bases from V and 2 bases from J, leaving 8 bases between. The germline CDR1 and CDR2 sequences are MNHEY and SVGAGI. The CDR3 length is 14 residues. The CDR3 DNA reads TGTGCCAGCAGTTACTCAGGGGCAGCCTACGAGCAGTACTTC. This encodes CASSYSGAAYEQYF.

This chain joins TRBV27 and TRBJ2-3; 12 bases agree with TRBD1. Unmatched junction bases numbered 5, after V lost 4 bases and J lost 6 bases. There are 15 residues in the CDR3. Germline lookup yields CDR1 MNHEY and CDR2 SMNVEV (reference sequence). For the CDR3, the DNA is TGTGCCAGCAGTTCGGGACAGGGGGCCGGGGATACGCAGTATTTT. This encodes CASSSGQGAGDTQYF.

This clone appeared once. V usage is TRBV6-1 and J usage is TRBJ1-6; TRBD1 matches 10 bases. After removal of 5 bases from V and 8 bases from J, the junction contained 6 bases not matched to a gene. The V gene's germline CDR1 is MNHNS and CDR2 SASEGT. This CDR3 comprises 15 residues. The CDR3 loop reads CASSTPGTGDSPLHF. In DNA, the CDR3 is TGTGCCAGCAGTACTCCCGGGACAGGGGATTCACCCCTCCACTTT.

This clone was recorded once. V gene TRBV6-5 combines with J gene TRBJ2-7; the D is unclear. The germline V and J ends were trimmed by 6 bases and 2 bases, with 14 bases remaining between them. From germline, CDR1 is MNHEY and CDR2 SVGAGI. The CDR3 has 14 amino acids. The CDR3 DNA is TGTGCCAGCAGCGCCGCCGAGGATACCTACGAGCAGTACTTC. Protein: CASSAAEDTYEQYF.

The chain combines TRBV4-2 with TRBJ1-1, with TRBD1 as a possible D gene (5 bases). The V and J ends lost 0 bases and 11 bases respectively, with 13 bases between them. The CDR3 is 13 amino acids. Germline assignment: CDR1 LGHNA and CDR2 YNFKEQ. The CDR3 DNA reads TGTGCCAGCAGCCAAGATCTCCAGGGCTGGGCTTTCTTT. Amino acid sequence: CASSQDLQGWAFF.

J is TRBJ1-2 and V is TRBV6-4, with 9 positions matching TRBD1. Germline-derived CDR1 and CDR2 are MRHNA and SNTAGT. This CDR3 is built from 14 residues. The V and J ends lost 2 bases and 4 bases, in that order; junction bases with no gene match: 2. The CDR3 region is CASSDGQGSYGYTF. Written as DNA, the CDR3 is TGTGCCAGCAGTGACGGACAGGGGAGCTATGGCTACACCTTC.

The chain carries TRBV9 and TRBJ2-3, with 8 bases fitting TRBD2. The ends lost 4 bases at V and 5 bases at J; junction bases unmatched: 21. The CDR3 has 19 amino acids. Germline loops: CDR1 SGDLS, CDR2 YYNGEE. The CDR3 sequence is CASSSETRGGPWGGDTQYF. For the CDR3, the DNA is TGTGCCAGCAGCTCAGAGACCCGGGGGGGCCCCTGGGGTGGAGATACGCAGTATTTT.